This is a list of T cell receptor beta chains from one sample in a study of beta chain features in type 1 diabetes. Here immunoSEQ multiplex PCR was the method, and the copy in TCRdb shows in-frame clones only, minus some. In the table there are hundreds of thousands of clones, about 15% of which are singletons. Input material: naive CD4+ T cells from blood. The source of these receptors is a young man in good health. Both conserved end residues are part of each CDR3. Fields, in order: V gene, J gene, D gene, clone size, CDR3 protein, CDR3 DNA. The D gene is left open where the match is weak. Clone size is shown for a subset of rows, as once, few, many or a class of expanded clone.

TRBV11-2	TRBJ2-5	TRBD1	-	CASSQTGTGLIETQYF	TGTGCCAGCAGCCAGACCGGGACAGGGCTTATAGAGACCCAGTACTTC
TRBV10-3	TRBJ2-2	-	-	CAIGRGNTGELFF	TGTGCCATCGGACGGGGGAACACCGGGGAGCTGTTTTTT
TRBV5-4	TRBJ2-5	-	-	CASSVAGDRKETQYF	TGTGCCAGCAGCGTCGCGGGGGACAGAAAAGAGACCCAGTACTTC
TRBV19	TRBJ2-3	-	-	CASRRQITDTQYF	TGTGCCAGTAGGAGGCAGATCACAGATACGCAGTATTTT
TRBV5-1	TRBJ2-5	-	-	CASRDRRDQETQYF	TGCGCCAGCAGAGACAGGCGGGATCAAGAGACCCAGTACTTC
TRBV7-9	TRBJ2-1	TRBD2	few	CASSQLPAGVNEQFF	TGTGCCAGCAGCCAACTACCGGCGGGAGTGAATGAGCAGTTCTTC
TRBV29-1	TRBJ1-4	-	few	CSVVRADEKLFF	TGCAGCGTTGTCCGGGCTGATGAAAAACTGTTTTTT
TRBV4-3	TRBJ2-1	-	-	CASSHGVTDYNEQFF	TGCGCCAGCAGCCATGGGGTAACGGATTACAATGAGCAGTTCTTC
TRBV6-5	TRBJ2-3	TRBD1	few	CASSRGQGTDTQYF	TGTGCCAGCAGCCGCGGACAGGGGACAGATACGCAGTATTTT
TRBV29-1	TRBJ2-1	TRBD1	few	CSEQQGRNEQFF	TGCAGCGAACAACAGGGGCGGAATGAGCAGTTCTTC
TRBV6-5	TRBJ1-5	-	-	CASSQHQPQHF	TGTGCCAGCAGCCAGCATCAGCCCCAGCATTTT
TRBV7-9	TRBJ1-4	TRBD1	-	CASSAGQGTGNEKLFF	TGTGCCAGCAGCGCCGGACAGGGTACGGGTAATGAAAAACTGTTTTTT
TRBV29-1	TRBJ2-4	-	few	CSVGQKNIQYF	TGCAGCGTTGGCCAGAAAAACATTCAGTACTTC